This is a list of T cell receptor beta chains from one sample in a study of T cells in Graves' hyperthyroidism and ophthalmopathy. TCRdb recomputed calls from the multiplex PCR reads with MiXCR, one row per CDR3 protein. The table records about 840,000 distinct CDR3 sequences, around 39% of them present only once. Sequences were obtained from blood. Receptors originate from a man between 18 and 29 years old with Graves' hyperthyroidism. CDR3s include the opening cysteine and the closing phenylalanine or tryptophan. Fields, in order: J gene, D gene, clone size, V gene, CDR3 protein, CDR3 DNA. A D gene is named only where the DNA matches it firmly. Size is stated for part of the rows, as once, few or many counts, or as a class when the clone is expanded.

TRBJ1-5 | NA | many | TRBV2 | CASSVLRNQPQHF | TGTGCCAGCAGTGTGTTGCGAAATCAGCCCCAGCATTTT
TRBJ1-4 | NA | many | TRBV12-3/TRBV12-4 | CASSFGSATNEKLFF | TGTGCCAGCAGTTTTGGCTCAGCAACTAATGAAAAACTGTTTTTT
TRBJ1-5 | NA | many | TRBV20-1 | CSASRGAGNQPQHF | TGCAGTGCTAGTCGGGGGGCAGGCAATCAGCCCCAGCATTTT
TRBJ2-5 | TRBD1 | few | TRBV6-5 | CARTGRETQYF | TGTGCCAGGACAGGGAGAGAGACCCAGTACTTC
TRBJ2-7 | TRBD2 | NA | TRBV10-3 | CAVSGRDGYEQYF | TGTGCCGTTAGCGGGAGGGACGGCTACGAGCAGTACTTC
TRBJ2-5 | TRBD2 | NA | TRBV20-1 | CSARGLAGSQETQYF | TGCAGTGCCCGTGGACTAGCGGGCTCACAAGAGACCCAGTACTTC
TRBJ2-7 | NA | NA | TRBV6-2/TRBV6-3 | CASSAARERTYEQYF | TGTGCCAGCAGCGCAGCCAGGGAGAGGACCTACGAGCAGTACTTC
TRBJ1-6 | NA | few | TRBV6-5 | CASSYGQNPRTPLHF | TGTGCCAGCAGTTACGGTCAGAATCCTAGGACACCCCTCCACTTT
TRBJ1-2 | NA | NA | TRBV5-4 | CASSLAGRGRYGYTF | TGTGCCAGCAGCTTGGCTGGCAGGGGAAGATATGGCTACACCTTC
TRBJ1-3 | NA | many | TRBV6-5 | CASSYSGPSGNTIYF | TGTGCCAGCAGTTACTCGGGGCCCTCTGGAAACACCATATATTTT
TRBJ1-1 | NA | few | TRBV4-3 | CASSQEMQHPEAFF | TGCGCCAGCAGCCAAGAAATGCAGCACCCTGAAGCTTTCTTT
TRBJ2-7 | NA | few | TRBV29-1 | CSAGWGYEQYF | TGCAGCGCCGGTTGGGGCTACGAGCAGTACTTC
TRBJ1-3 | NA | NA | TRBV4-3 | CASSQGWTSGNTIYF | TGCGCCAGCAGCCAGGGGTGGACCTCTGGAAACACCATATATTTT
TRBJ2-6 | NA | NA | TRBV2 | CASSDGSGVGANVLTF | TGTGCCAGCAGTGATGGGTCAGGGGTAGGGGCCAACGTCCTGACTTTC
TRBJ1-5 | NA | few | TRBV15 | CATSPVPWRDSNQPQHF | TGTGCCACCAGCCCCGTTCCCTGGCGGGATAGCAATCAGCCCCAGCATTTT
TRBJ1-1 | TRBD1 | few | TRBV7-3 | CASSQGTARRIEAFF | TGTGCCAGCAGCCAGGGGACAGCAAGACGTATTGAAGCTTTCTTT
TRBJ2-7 | NA | few | TRBV6-5 | CATRGEPYEQYF | TGTGCCACCCGCGGCGAGCCCTACGAGCAGTACTTC
TRBJ2-5 | NA | many | TRBV29-1 | CSAEGDQETQYF | TGCAGCGCCGAAGGCGATCAAGAGACCCAGTACTTC
TRBJ1-5 | NA | many | TRBV20-1 | CSARLGVSDQPQHF | TGCAGTGCTAGATTAGGGGTGTCGGATCAGCCCCAGCATTTT
TRBJ1-5 | NA | many | TRBV19 | CASSPGITIGPQHF | TGTGCCAGTAGCCCCGGGATCACAATCGGGCCCCAGCATTTT
TRBJ1-1 | NA | many | TRBV19 | CASSIGGGHTEAFF | TGTGCCAGTAGTATAGGAGGGGGGCACACTGAAGCTTTCTTT
TRBJ2-3 | NA | NA | TRBV10-3 | CAHQDTTSTDTQYF | TGTGCCCACCAGGACACCACTAGCACAGATACGCAGTATTTT
TRBJ1-2 | TRBD1 | NA | TRBV24-1 | CATIDRGGGYTF | TGTGCCACCATCGACAGGGGAGGAGGCTACACCTTC
TRBJ2-7 | NA | NA | TRBV11-2 | CASSLLAALTYEQYF | TGTGCCAGCAGCCTACTAGCAGCCCTAACCTACGAGCAGTACTTC
TRBJ1-6 | NA | many | TRBV6-5 | CASNRGVPNSPLHF | TGTGCCAGCAACAGAGGGGTCCCTAATTCACCCCTCCACTTT
TRBJ1-4 | TRBD1 | many | TRBV25-1 | CASSAGQALRLFF | TGTGCCAGCAGTGCTGGACAGGCCCTACGGCTGTTTTTT